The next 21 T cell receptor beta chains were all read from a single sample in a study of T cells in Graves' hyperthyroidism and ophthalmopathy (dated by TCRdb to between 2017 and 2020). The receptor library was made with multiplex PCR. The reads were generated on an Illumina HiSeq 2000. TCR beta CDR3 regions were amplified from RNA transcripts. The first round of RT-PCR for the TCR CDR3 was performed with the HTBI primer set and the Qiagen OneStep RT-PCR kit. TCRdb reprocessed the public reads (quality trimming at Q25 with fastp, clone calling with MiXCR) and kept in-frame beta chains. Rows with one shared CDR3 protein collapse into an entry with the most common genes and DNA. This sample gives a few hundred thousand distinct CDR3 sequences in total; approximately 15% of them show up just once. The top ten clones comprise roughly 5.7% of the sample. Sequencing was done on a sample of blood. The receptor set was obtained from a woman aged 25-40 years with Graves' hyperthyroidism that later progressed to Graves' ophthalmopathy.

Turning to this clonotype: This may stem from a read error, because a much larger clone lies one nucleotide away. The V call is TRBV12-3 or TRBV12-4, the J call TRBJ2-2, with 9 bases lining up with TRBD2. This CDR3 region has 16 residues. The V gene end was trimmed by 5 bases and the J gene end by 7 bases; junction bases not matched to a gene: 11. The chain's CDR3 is CASSPHSGSFIGELFF. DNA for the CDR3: TGTGCCAGCAGTCCCCATAGCGGGAGTTTCATCGGGGAGCTGTTTTTT.

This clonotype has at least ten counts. CDR3 in amino acids: CASSREVLYNEQFF. CDR3 DNA sequence: TGTGCCAGCAGTCGTGAGGTCCTCTACAATGAGCAGTTCTTC. This chain links TRBV6-1 with TRBJ2-1; D remains unclear. The germline V and J ends were trimmed by 5 bases and 3 bases, with 11 bases remaining between them. CDR1 and CDR2 (germline): MNHNS, SASEGT. This CDR3 spans 14 amino acids.

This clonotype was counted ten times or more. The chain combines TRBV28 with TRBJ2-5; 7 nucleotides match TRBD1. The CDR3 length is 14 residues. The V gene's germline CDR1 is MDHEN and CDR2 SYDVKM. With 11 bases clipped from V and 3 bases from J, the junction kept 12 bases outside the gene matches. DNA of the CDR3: TGTGCCGCCTGCGTAGGGGGCGCGGAAGAGACCCAGTACTTC. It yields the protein CAACVGGAEETQYF.

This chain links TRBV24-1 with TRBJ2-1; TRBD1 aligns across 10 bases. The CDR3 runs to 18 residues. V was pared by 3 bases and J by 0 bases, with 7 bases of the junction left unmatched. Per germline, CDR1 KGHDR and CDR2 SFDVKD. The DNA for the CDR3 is TGTGCCACCAGTGATGGACAGGGGGTAGCGGACTCCTACAATGAGCAGTTCTTC. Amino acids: CATSDGQGVADSYNEQFF.

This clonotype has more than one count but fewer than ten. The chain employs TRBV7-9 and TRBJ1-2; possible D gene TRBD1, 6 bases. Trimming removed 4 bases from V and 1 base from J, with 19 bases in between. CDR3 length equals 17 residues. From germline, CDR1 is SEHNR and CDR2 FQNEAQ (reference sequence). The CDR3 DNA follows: TGTGCCAGCAGCTCCCCAACGGACAGATCCATTAACTATGGCTACACCTTC. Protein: CASSSPTDRSINYGYTF.

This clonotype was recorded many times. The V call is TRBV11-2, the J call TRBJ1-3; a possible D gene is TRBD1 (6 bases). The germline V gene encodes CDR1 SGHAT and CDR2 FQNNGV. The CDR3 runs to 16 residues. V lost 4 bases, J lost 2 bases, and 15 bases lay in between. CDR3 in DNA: TGTGCCAGCAGCTCAAAGTCACAGGGAACTGGAAACACCATATATTTT. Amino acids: CASSSKSQGTGNTIYF.

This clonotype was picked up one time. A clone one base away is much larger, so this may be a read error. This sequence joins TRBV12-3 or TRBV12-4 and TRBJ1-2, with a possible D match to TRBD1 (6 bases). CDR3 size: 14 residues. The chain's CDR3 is CASSTPGALGGCTF. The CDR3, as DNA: TGTGCCAGCAGCACCCCAGGGGCCCTTGGGGGCTGCACCTTC.

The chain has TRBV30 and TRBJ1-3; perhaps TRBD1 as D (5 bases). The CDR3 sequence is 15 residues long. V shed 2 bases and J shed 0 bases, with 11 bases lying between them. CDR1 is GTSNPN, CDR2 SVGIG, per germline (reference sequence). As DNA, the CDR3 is TGTGCCTGGAGTTTCGACAGTATCTCTGGAAACACCATATATTTT. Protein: CAWSFDSISGNTIYF.

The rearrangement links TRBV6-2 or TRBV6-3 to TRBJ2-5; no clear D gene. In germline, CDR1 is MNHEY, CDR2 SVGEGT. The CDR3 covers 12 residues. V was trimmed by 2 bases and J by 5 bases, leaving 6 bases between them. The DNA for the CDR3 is TGTGCCAGCAGTTACCAATGGGAGACCCAGTACTTC. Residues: CASSYQWETQYF.

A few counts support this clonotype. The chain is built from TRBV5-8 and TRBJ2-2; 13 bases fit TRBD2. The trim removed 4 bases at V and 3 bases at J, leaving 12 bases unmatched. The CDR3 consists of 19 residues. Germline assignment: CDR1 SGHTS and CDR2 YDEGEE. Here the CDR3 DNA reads TGTGCCAGCAGCATCTTCCGGGGACTAGCGGGACTAGACACCGGGGAGCTGTTTTTT. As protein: CASSIFRGLAGLDTGELFF.

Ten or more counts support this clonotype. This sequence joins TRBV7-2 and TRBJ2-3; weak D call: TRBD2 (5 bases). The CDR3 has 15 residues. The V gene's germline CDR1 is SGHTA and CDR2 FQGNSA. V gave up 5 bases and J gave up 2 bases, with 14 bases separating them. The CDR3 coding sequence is TGTGCCAGCAGCCAAGCGGCCTCTTTCACAGATACGCAGTATTTT. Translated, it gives CASSQAASFTDTQYF.

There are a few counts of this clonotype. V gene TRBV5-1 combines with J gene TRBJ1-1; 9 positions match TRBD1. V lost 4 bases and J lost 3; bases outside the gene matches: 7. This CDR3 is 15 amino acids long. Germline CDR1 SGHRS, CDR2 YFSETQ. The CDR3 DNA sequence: TGCGCCAGCAGCGGTACAGGGGGCTTCGACACTGAAGCTTTCTTT. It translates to CASSGTGGFDTEAFF.

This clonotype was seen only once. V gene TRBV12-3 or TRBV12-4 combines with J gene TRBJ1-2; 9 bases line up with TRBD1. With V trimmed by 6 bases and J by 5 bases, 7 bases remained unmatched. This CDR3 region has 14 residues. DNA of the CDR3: TGTGCCAGCAGAACCAGGGACAGGGTTTATGGCTACACCTTC. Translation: CASRTRDRVYGYTF.

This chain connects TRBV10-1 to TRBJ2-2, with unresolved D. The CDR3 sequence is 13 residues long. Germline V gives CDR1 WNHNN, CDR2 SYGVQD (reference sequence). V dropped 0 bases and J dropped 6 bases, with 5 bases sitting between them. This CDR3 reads CASSESRAGELFF. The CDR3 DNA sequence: TGCGCCAGCAGTGAGTCAAGGGCCGGGGAGCTGTTTTTT.

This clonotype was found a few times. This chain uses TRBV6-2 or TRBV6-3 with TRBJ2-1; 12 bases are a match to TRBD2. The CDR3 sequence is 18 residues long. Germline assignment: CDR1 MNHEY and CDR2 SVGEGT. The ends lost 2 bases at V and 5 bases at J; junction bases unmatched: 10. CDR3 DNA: TGTGCCAGCAGTTACACACGGACTAGCGGGAATGAGGACAATGAGCAGTTCTTC. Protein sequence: CASSYTRTSGNEDNEQFF.

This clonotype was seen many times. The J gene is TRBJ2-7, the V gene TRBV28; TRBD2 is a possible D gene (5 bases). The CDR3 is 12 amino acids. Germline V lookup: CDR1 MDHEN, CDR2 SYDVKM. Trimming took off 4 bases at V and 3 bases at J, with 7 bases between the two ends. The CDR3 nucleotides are TGTGCCAGCAGTTCCGGGGACTACGAGCAGTACTTC. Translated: CASSSGDYEQYF.

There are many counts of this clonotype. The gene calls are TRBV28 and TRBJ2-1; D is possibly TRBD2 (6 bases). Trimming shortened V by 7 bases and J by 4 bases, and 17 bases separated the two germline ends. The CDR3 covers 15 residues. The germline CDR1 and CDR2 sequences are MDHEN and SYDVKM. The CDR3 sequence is CASTSGVRWYNEQFF. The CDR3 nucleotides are TGTGCCAGCACATCGGGAGTAAGATGGTACAATGAGCAGTTCTTC. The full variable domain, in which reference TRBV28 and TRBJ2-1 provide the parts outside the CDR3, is DVKVTQSSRYLVKRTGEKVFLECVQDMDHENMFWYRQDPGLGLRLIYFSYDVKMKEKGDIPEGYSVSREKKERFSLILESASTNQTSMYLCASTSGVRWYNEQFFGPGTRLTVL.

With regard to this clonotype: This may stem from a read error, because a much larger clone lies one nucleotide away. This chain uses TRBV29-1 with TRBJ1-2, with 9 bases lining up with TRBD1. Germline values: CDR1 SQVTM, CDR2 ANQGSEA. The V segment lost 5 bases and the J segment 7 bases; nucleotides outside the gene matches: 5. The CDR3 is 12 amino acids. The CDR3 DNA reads TGCAGCGTTCCCACAGGGGGCAGTGGCTACACCTTC. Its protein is CSVPTGGSGYTF.

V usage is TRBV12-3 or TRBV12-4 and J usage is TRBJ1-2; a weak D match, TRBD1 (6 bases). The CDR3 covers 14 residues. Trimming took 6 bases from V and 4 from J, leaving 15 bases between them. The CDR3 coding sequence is TGTGCCAGCAGACACTCCGGGGGCCTCTATGGCTACACCTTC. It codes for CASRHSGGLYGYTF.

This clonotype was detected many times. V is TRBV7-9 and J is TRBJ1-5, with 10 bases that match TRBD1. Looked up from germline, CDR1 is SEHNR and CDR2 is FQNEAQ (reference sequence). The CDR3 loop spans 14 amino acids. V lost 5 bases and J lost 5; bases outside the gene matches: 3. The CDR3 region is CASSLTGGDQPQHF. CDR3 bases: TGTGCCAGCAGCCTGACAGGGGGCGATCAGCCCCAGCATTTT.

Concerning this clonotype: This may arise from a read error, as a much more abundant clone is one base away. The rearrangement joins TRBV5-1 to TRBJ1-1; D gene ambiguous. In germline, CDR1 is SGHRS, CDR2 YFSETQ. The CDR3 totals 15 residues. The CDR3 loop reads CASSFLEGRNTESFF. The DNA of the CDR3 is TGCGCCAGCAGCTTTTTAGAGGGTAGGAACACTGAATCTTTCTTT.